The 3 T cell receptor beta chains presented below share a single source sample, sequenced in a study of vaccination effects on CD4 cells after COVID-19. In the ViraFEST assay, antigen-specific CD4+ clonotypes were identified by expansion after peptide-pool stimulation. With approximately ten days of culture completed, CD4+ T cells were isolated. Nobody among the vaccine recipients had prior SARS-CoV-2 infection (nucleocapsid antibodies were negative). Their recognized antigens are unknown. This table comes from immunoSEQ multiplex PCR, and its TCRdb copy is limited to in-frame clones, with some not included. The repertoire holds 35,000 to 50,000 clones, around three quarters seen once, with 10% to 11% in the top ten. Material: CD4+ T cells from PBMCs cultured with SARS-CoV-2 spike peptides, obtained before COVID-19 vaccination. All receptors come from a human donor who received a COVID-19 vaccine.

This clone was observed a handful of times. The chain recombines TRBV19 with TRBJ1-5; D is unclear. The germline V and J ends were trimmed by 4 bases and 2 bases, with 12 bases remaining between them. This CDR3 has 15 residues. CDR1 and CDR2 from the germline V gene are LNHDA and SQIVND (reference sequence). The CDR3 DNA sequence: TGTGCCAGTAGTAGGGCCCGAGGCGGCAATCAGCCCCAGCATTTT. It yields the protein CASSRARGGNQPQHF. Variable domain in full (rest from reference TRBV19 and TRBJ1-5): DGGITQSPKYLFRKEGQNVTLSCEQNLNHDAMYWYRQDPGQGLRLIYYSQIVNDFQKGDIAEGYSVSREKKESFPLTVTSAQKNPTAFYLCASSRARGGNQPQHFGDGTRLSIL.

The V and J genes are TRBV18 and TRBJ2-2; no reliable D call. This CDR3 has 13 residues. Germline loops: CDR1 KGHSH, CDR2 LQKENI. The ends were cut back, 2 bases at V and 6 bases at J, with 7 bases in the middle. The CDR3 here is CASSPRRPGELFF. Written as DNA, the CDR3 is TGTGCCAGCTCACCAAGAAGACCCGGGGAGCTGTTTTTT.

The chain has TRBV30 and TRBJ2-5, with 7 bases that match TRBD2. The germline gives CDR1 GTSNPN, CDR2 SVGIG (reference sequence). CDR3 length equals 14 residues. Trimming took 2 bases from V and 4 from J; bases not matched to a gene: 7. CDR3 sequence: CAWSSGGEGETQYF. The CDR3 DNA reads TGTGCCTGGAGTTCTGGCGGGGAGGGAGAGACCCAGTACTTC.